This TCR beta chain was obtained from a study of T cell responses to AZD1222 COVID-19 vaccine (dated by TCRdb to the early 2020s). With regard to the full study: Because spike-specific TCR depth and breadth did not differ between the two schedules, AZD1222 recipients who got a second dose at roughly 4 weeks were pooled with those who got a second dose at roughly 12 weeks. Trial participants were enrolled by age into 18-55, 56-69 and 70-plus year subgroups, with around 150, 28 and 57 TCR-sequenced participants respectively. TCR sequencing covered fewer than 250 trial participants: roughly 200 given two doses of AZD1222 and 26 given two doses of MenACWY control vaccine. Beyond this particular receptor, the publication reports: The 56-69-year group was small, and its depth increase did not reach significance, likely because of low power. After two AZD1222 doses, spike-specific TCR breadth and depth were significantly higher than at day 0 and than in MenACWY recipients. The vaccine-associated CD4 TCRs covered the entire spike protein, and the dominant responses fell in regions 160-218 and 743-854. Because no day 14 peak-response samples were available, repertoires were characterized only after the peak T cell response. Participants were mostly white British, with more females than males. The authors suggested clonal diversity may have been underestimated. Conclusions about previously exposed vaccinees are limited, since just six AZD1222 recipients were seropositive for SARS-CoV-2 at baseline. Nearly half of unique spike-specific TCRs reportedly recognized epitopes outside regions mutated in the B.1.351 and B.1.1.7 variants.

Explained via the paper, the time point label denotes: baseline before first vaccination. Samples from vaccinated people were obtained from the UK trials COV001 and COV002, which included a single-blind randomized controlled phase 2/3 trial of AZD1222 (ChAdOx1 nCoV-19) in healthy adults. Trial participant PBMC samples were collected at day 0 and day 28 after the second dose for TCRbeta chain sequencing. The CDR3 regions of human TCRbeta chains were analyzed by immunosequencing. In the authors' own workflow: TCRs in the repertoires were compared against a reference library of SARS-CoV-2-specific TCRs that had been generated with the MIRA antigen-specificity platform. Breadth was defined as the fraction of unique TCRs that were SARS-CoV-2-associated, and depth was defined as the fraction of total T cells that were SARS-CoV-2-associated. Using the MIRA data, each spike-specific TCR was assigned both to the spike region to which the TCR was reactive and to a CD4 or CD8 class. Log10-transformed breadth and depth values were compared by one-way ANOVA with Sidak's multiple comparisons tests. TCRdb re-hosts the immuneACCESS table, in-frame sequences only. Its copies lack some clones; in the studies checked, an unresolved V gene accounts for under half of them, and the cause for the rest is not known. The V and J calls and clone size come from that table; D and trimming were worked out from the DNA. Present in this sample are tens of thousands of clones, around 90% of which were seen just once. The ten most abundant clones make up more than 4% of the sample.

There are 12 amino acids in the CDR3, from cysteine to phenylalanine inclusive. The kept DNA is CDR3 alone, 36 bases in frame from the first base. The V end loses 2 bases and the J end loses 4 bases, and a stretch of 6 bases separates them. Regarding this clone: Its antigen remains undetermined. No clone much larger than this one lies a single base away; base qualities are absent.

The sequences come from peripheral blood, collected on day 0 of AZD1222 vaccination. The sequence is built from TRBV12-3 or TRBV12-4 and TRBJ2-7; too little of a D gene remains to name it. The clonotype originates from an adult in good health. The CDR3 is CASSLSPYEQYF. The nucleotide sequence reads as follows: TGTGCCAGCAGTTTATCTCCGTACGAGCAGTACTTC.